These T cell receptor beta chains were read from a single sample in a study of human T cells and chemical hapten exposure. TCRdb called the RACE reads again in MiXCR, with one record for every CDR3 protein. The sample lists some 330,000 distinct CDR3 sequences; about 5% were seen once. The specimen was whole blood, collected in connection with sensitization to the hapten diphenylcyclopropenone (DPC). These receptors were collected from a woman between 18 and 30 years old with alopecia areata. Some clones in this sample may be carry-over from other donors' samples. Both conserved end residues are part of each CDR3. A D gene is named only where the DNA matches it firmly. Size tells how often a clone was seen (once, few, many) or the class of an expanded clone, and some rows leave it out.

CDR3: CASSSGQGWTEAFF; DNA: TGTGCCAGCAGTTCGGGACAGGGGTGGACTGAAGCTTTCTTT; J: TRBJ1-1; V: TRBV28; size: many; D: TRBD1
CDR3: CASSPDGKKNIQYF; DNA: TGCGCCAGCAGCCCGGACGGAAAGAAAAACATTCAGTACTTC; J: TRBJ2-4; V: TRBV5-1; size: -; D: -
CDR3: CASSPGQGWMNTEAFF; DNA: TGCGCCAGCAGCCCCGGACAGGGCTGGATGAACACTGAAGCTTTCTTT; J: TRBJ1-1; V: TRBV5-1; size: few; D: TRBD1
CDR3: CASSKAMVSGEWYEQYF; DNA: TGTGCCAGCAGCAAAGCAATGGTTTCGGGGGAGTGGTACGAGCAGTACTTC; J: TRBJ2-7; V: TRBV21-1; size: many; D: -
CDR3: CASSQLQGTRGYTF; DNA: TGTGCCAGCAGCCAACTTCAGGGAACCCGTGGCTACACCTTC; J: TRBJ1-2; V: TRBV3-1; size: few; D: -
CDR3: CASSHQTGRTDTQYF; DNA: TGTGCCAGCAGCCACCAGACAGGGCGCACAGATACGCAGTATTTT; J: TRBJ2-3; V: TRBV14; size: many; D: TRBD1
CDR3: CASSQDRRGLTGELFF; DNA: TGCGCCAGCAGCCAAGATCGCAGAGGGCTTACCGGGGAGCTGTTTTTT; J: TRBJ2-2; V: TRBV4-3; size: many; D: -
CDR3: CASSLRGAGFTDTQYF; DNA: TGTGCCAGCAGCCTAAGGGGGGCAGGGTTCACAGATACGCAGTATTTT; J: TRBJ2-3; V: TRBV12-3/TRBV12-4; size: few; D: -
CDR3: CASTAQGGHDSPLHF; DNA: TGTGCCAGCACCGCCCAGGGCGGTCATGATTCACCCCTCCACTTT; J: TRBJ1-6; V: TRBV6-6; size: -; D: -
CDR3: CASSQEAGLSTEAFF; DNA: TGCGCCAGCAGCCAAGAGGCAGGCTTGAGCACTGAAGCTTTCTTT; J: TRBJ1-1; V: TRBV4-3; size: -; D: -
CDR3: CSVAQETQYF; DNA: TGCAGCGTCGCTCAAGAGACCCAGTACTTC; J: TRBJ2-5; V: TRBV29-1; size: -; D: -
CDR3: CSIPGQGIDEQFF; DNA: TGCAGCATACCGGGACAGGGGATCGATGAGCAGTTCTTC; J: TRBJ2-1; V: TRBV20-1; size: -; D: TRBD1
CDR3: CATSRVTGLAGVSTDTQYF; DNA: TGTGCCACCAGCAGAGTAACGGGACTAGCGGGGGTCAGCACAGATACGCAGTATTTT; J: TRBJ2-3; V: TRBV15; size: -; D: TRBD2
CDR3: CASKESGALMNTEAFF; DNA: TGTGCCAGCAAAGAGTCAGGGGCCCTCATGAACACTGAAGCTTTCTTT; J: TRBJ1-1; V: TRBV7-9; size: many; D: -
CDR3: CASSPRAGGSTDTQYF; DNA: TGTGCCAGCTCACCACGGGCGGGGGGAAGCACAGATACGCAGTATTTT; J: TRBJ2-3; V: TRBV18; size: many; D: TRBD2
CDR3: CASSYTGITTEAFF; DNA: TGTGCCAGCAGTTACACAGGTATCACAACTGAAGCTTTCTTT; J: TRBJ1-1; V: TRBV6-2/TRBV6-3; size: -; D: -
CDR3: CASSPSGGLGTEAFF; DNA: TGTGCCAGCTCACCATCGGGAGGGTTAGGTACTGAAGCTTTCTTT; J: TRBJ1-1; V: TRBV18; size: many; D: -
CDR3: CASSRYRGPSSGANVLTF; DNA: TGTGCCAGCTCACGTTACAGGGGCCCGTCCTCTGGGGCCAACGTCCTGACTTTC; J: TRBJ2-6; V: TRBV18; size: -; D: TRBD1
CDR3: CSVGTQGGYEQFF; DNA: TGCAGCGTGGGGACTCAGGGGGGCTATGAGCAGTTCTTC; J: TRBJ2-1; V: TRBV29-1; size: many; D: -
CDR3: CASSDRNLGNEQFF; DNA: TGTGCCAGCAGCGATAGGAATTTGGGGAATGAGCAGTTCTTC; J: TRBJ2-1; V: TRBV7-2; size: few; D: -
CDR3: CASSTGTGVWDEKLFF; DNA: TGTGCCAGCAGTACCGGGACAGGGGTATGGGATGAAAAACTGTTTTTT; J: TRBJ1-4; V: TRBV6-5; size: few; D: TRBD1
CDR3: CSVVFGDTQYF; DNA: TGCAGCGTTGTGTTCGGGGATACGCAGTATTTT; J: TRBJ2-3; V: TRBV29-1; size: few; D: -
CDR3: CASSQGPPTSRREQFF; DNA: TGCGCCAGCAGCCAAGGTCCTCCCACGTCGAGGAGGGAGCAGTTCTTC; J: TRBJ2-1; V: TRBV4-3; size: few; D: -
CDR3: CASSSRGRGTGELFF; DNA: TGTGCCAGTAGTAGCAGGGGGCGCGGCACCGGGGAGCTGTTTTTT; J: TRBJ2-2; V: TRBV19; size: few; D: TRBD1
CDR3: CASETGRDTGELFF; DNA: TGTGCCAGCGAGACAGGGCGGGACACCGGGGAGCTGTTTTTT; J: TRBJ2-2; V: TRBV7-9; size: few; D: TRBD1
CDR3: CASREDRKLFF; DNA: TGTGCCAGCAGGGAGGACAGGAAACTGTTTTTT; J: TRBJ1-4; V: TRBV27; size: many; D: TRBD1
CDR3: CASSSPDREQYF; DNA: TGTGCCAGCAGCTCGCCGGATCGTGAGCAGTACTTC; J: TRBJ2-7; V: TRBV7-9; size: many; D: -
CDR3: CSVYLLGNTEAFF; DNA: TGCAGTGTCTACCTACTGGGGAACACTGAAGCTTTCTTT; J: TRBJ1-1; V: TRBV20-1; size: -; D: -
CDR3: CSSQVYNEQFF; DNA: TGCAGCAGCCAGGTTTACAATGAGCAGTTCTTC; J: TRBJ2-1; V: TRBV29-1; size: many; D: -